This T cell receptor (beta chain) derives from a study of cytomegalovirus exposure and HLA in healthy donors. Study findings and constraints: Previously analyzed data showed that most TCR beta V segments were productive at a frequency of about 87% or about 30%. Whilst most TCR sequences proved rare, a subset of public TCRs occurred across many donors. Per a later analysis, HLA-associated TCR beta chains showed more clonal expansion than other, equally common TCR beta chains. Within the data, a cluster of highly shared sequence variants was likely a sequencing artifact.

Comments on this clone: The antigen is undetermined.

The PCR employed 60 Vbeta primers together with 13 Jbeta primers. Profiling relied on immunoSEQ multiplex PCR, and the TCRdb table lists in-frame clones only, not all of them. This repertoire comprises tens of thousands of clones; its ten largest clones make up around 17%. The germline V gene has CDR1 MNHNY and CDR2 SVGAGI (reference sequence). The V segment lost 2 bases and the J segment 5 bases; nucleotides outside the gene matches: 6. The CDR3 is 14 residues long. Sequencing was performed on PBMCs. This sequence joins TRBV6-6 and TRBJ2-7; 7 positions match TRBD2. The origin of this receptor is a male donor in good health and CMV-seropositive. This CDR3 reads CASSYGGRAHEQYF. The CDR3 bases are TGTGCCAGCAGTTACGGTGGGAGGGCCCACGAGCAGTACTTC.